These 8 T cell receptor beta chains share one sample of origin, sequenced in a study of blood T cells in healthy people across ages. Next came a second PCR, run for about 6 to 12 cycles, which used a sample-barcoded 5' primer along with a J-beta primer mix. TCRdb re-derived calls from the 5' RACE reads in MiXCR, one entry per CDR3 protein. This sample carries some 890,000 distinct CDR3 sequences, roughly 28% of them seen once, and the ten largest clones take approximately 10%. This sample was also put to use in a study of T cells of mothers and their children.

Sequenced material: blood. The receptors derive from a woman in her 40s in good health.

The CDR3 sequence is CASSPRDKTHGYTF. The CDR3 nucleotides are TGTGCCAGCAGCCCTCGGGACAAGACCCATGGCTACACCTTC. This chain uses TRBV7-9 with TRBJ1-2; D is perhaps TRBD1 (6 bases). Germline V lookup: CDR1 SEHNR, CDR2 FQNEAQ (reference sequence). CDR3 length equals 14 residues. V was clipped by 5 bases and J by 6 bases, with 16 bases between them.

The V gene is TRBV20-1, the J gene TRBJ1-5, with D uncertain. The CDR3 extends over 14 amino acids. The germline CDR1 and CDR2 sequences are DFQATT and SNEGSKA (reference sequence). Trimming stripped 0 bases from V and 7 bases from J, with 13 bases between. Here the CDR3 DNA reads TGCAGTGCTAGAGATTCGAGAGGCTTGCAGCCCCAGCATTTT. The encoded protein is CSARDSRGLQPQHF.

The chain links TRBV21-1 to TRBJ2-5; the listed D gene, TRBD2, was not tested against the DNA. TRBV21-1 is flagged as a pseudogene. The CDR3 extends over 15 amino acids. In DNA, the CDR3 is TGTGCCAGCAGCAAGGGGTATAACCCTCTTGGGACCCAGTACTTC. Translated: CASSKGYNPLGTQYF.

This clonotype has a handful of counts. Here the CDR3 DNA reads TGTGCCAGCAGTTTAAGTTCAGGGGGGTTCACTGAAGCTTTCTTT. Protein: CASSLSSGGFTEAFF. This sequence joins TRBV27 and TRBJ1-1, with 7 nucleotides matching TRBD1. The CDR3 is made up of 15 amino acids. CDR1 is MNHEY, CDR2 SMNVEV, per germline (reference sequence). Germline trimming cut 2 bases from V and 4 bases from J; bases unmatched to any gene: 7.

V gene TRBV7-3 combines with J gene TRBJ2-1; D is unclear. CDR3 size: 14 residues. Germline CDR1 is SGHTA and CDR2 is FQGTGA. Trimming took 4 bases from V and 4 from J, leaving 11 bases between them. CDR3 sequence: CASSYKAAYNEQFF. CDR3 nucleotides: TGTGCCAGCAGCTATAAGGCCGCTTACAATGAGCAGTTCTTC.

This chain joins TRBV4-3 and TRBJ1-2, with D maybe TRBD1 (6 bases). The germline CDR1 and CDR2 sequences are LGHNA and YSLEER. The CDR3 sequence is 16 residues long. V was trimmed by 0 bases and J by 4 bases, leaving 15 bases between them. This CDR3 is CASSQDGSGACYGYTF. In DNA form, the CDR3 reads TGCGCCAGCAGCCAAGACGGCTCGGGGGCGTGCTATGGCTACACCTTC.

The CDR3: CASSLGTSVWVTEAFF. The CDR3 coding sequence is TGTGCCAGCAGCTTAGGAACATCGGTCTGGGTTACTGAAGCTTTCTTT. V is TRBV7-9 and J is TRBJ1-1; D is undetermined. Trimming cost V 1 base and J 5 bases, with 17 bases left between them. This CDR3 is built from 16 residues. Germline-derived CDR1 and CDR2 are SEHNR and FQNEAQ (reference sequence).

This clonotype was observed many times. V usage is TRBV10-3 and J usage is TRBJ2-1; no clear D. The length of the CDR3 is 12 residues. V dropped 2 bases and J dropped 5 bases, with 4 bases sitting between them. Germline lookup yields CDR1 ENHRY and CDR2 SYGVKD. CDR3 region: CAISERDNEQFF. The CDR3, as DNA: TGTGCCATCAGTGAGCGGGACAATGAGCAGTTCTTC.